Listed below are T cell receptor beta chains from one sample, sequenced in a study of beta chain features in type 1 diabetes. Sequenced by immunoSEQ multiplex PCR; TCRdb stores in-frame clones only, minus some. The data show a few hundred thousand clones, about 15% seen once. The specimen was naive CD4+ T cells from blood. Receptors were obtained from a man aged 18 to 30 with type 1 diabetes. Both conserved end residues are part of each CDR3. D genes are given only for firm matches. Expanded clones are given a class, and other clones once, few, many or no size at all.

TGCAGCGTTGAGTTACAGGGGTACACTGAAGCTTTCTTT CSVELQGYTEAFF TRBJ1-1 few TRBD1 13 TRBV29-1
TGCGCCAGCAGCAGCGAAGGGGGAGCGCAAGAGACCCAGTACTTC CASSSEGGAQETQYF TRBJ2-5 few - 15 TRBV4-1
TGCAGCGTCCCCGCCAGGGCTCTTACCTACGAGCAGTACTTC CSVPARALTYEQYF TRBJ2-7 - - 14 TRBV29-1
TGTGCCAGCAGGCGGGACAGGGGCGCCCGGGATTCACCCCTCCACTTT CASRRDRGARDSPLHF TRBJ1-6 few TRBD1 16 TRBV2
TGTGCCAGTAAGCCACCGCCAGGGGTGGATGGGATAAAGCAGTACTTC CASKPPPGVDGIKQYF TRBJ2-7 - - 16 TRBV2
TGTGCCTGGAGTGTACGGGGTATGAACACTGAAGCTTTCTTT CAWSVRGMNTEAFF TRBJ1-1 - - 14 TRBV30
TGTGCCAGCAGTGGCCCGCCGGGACATCGCACCTACGAGCAGTACTTC CASSGPPGHRTYEQYF TRBJ2-7 - - 16 TRBV6-6
TGTGCCAGCCGAGGTAGCAATCAGCCCCAGCATTTT CASRGSNQPQHF TRBJ1-5 few - 12 TRBV6-5
TGTGCCAGCAGCCCCTCGCCCTCCCCGACAGGGGATGAGACCCAGTACTTC CASSPSPSPTGDETQYF TRBJ2-5 - TRBD1 17 TRBV9
TGCGCCAGCAGCCAAGGCCCACAGGGCTCTGGGGCCAACGTCCTGACTTTC CASSQGPQGSGANVLTF TRBJ2-6 few - 17 TRBV4-3
TGTGCCAGCAGCTTACGTAGCGGGGGGCCCGAAGGGGCCAACGTCCTGACTTTC CASSLRSGGPEGANVLTF TRBJ2-6 few TRBD2 18 TRBV11-2
TGTGCCAGCAGTCCGGGGGGGGCCAGGCACTACGAGCAGTACTTC CASSPGGARHYEQYF TRBJ2-7 few TRBD2 15 TRBV28
TGTGCCACCAACCGGGGGGTAACCGCCCGGGGGACCCAGTACTTC CATNRGVTARGTQYF TRBJ2-5 few TRBD2 15 TRBV28
TGTGCCAGCAGCCAACCGGGCACAGATACGCAGTATTTT CASSQPGTDTQYF TRBJ2-3 few - 13 TRBV6-5
TGTGCCAGCAGACCTCGGGCAGGGGCTGAAGCTTTCTTT CASRPRAGAEAFF TRBJ1-1 - - 13 TRBV19
TGTGCCACCAGCAGACAGGGAGGAACCGGGGAGCTGTTTTTT CATSRQGGTGELFF TRBJ2-2 - - 14 TRBV15
TGTGCCAGCAGCCATCCCGGGGACAGCTCCTACGAGCAGTACTTC CASSHPGDSSYEQYF TRBJ2-7 few TRBD1 15 TRBV5-6
TGCGCCAGCAGCCCCGGACTAGCGGGGGTTAATGAGCAGTTCTTC CASSPGLAGVNEQFF TRBJ2-1 - TRBD2 15 TRBV5-1
TGTGCCAGCGGGGCAGGGGGCTGGAAAAACATTCAGTACTTC CASGAGGWKNIQYF TRBJ2-4 - TRBD1 14 TRBV6-5
TGTGCCAGCAGCTTAAGGTCAGGGGAAGAGACCCAGTACTTC CASSLRSGEETQYF TRBJ2-5 - - 14 TRBV7-9
TGTGCCAGCAGCCGGGGGAAGCGGGAGACCCAGTACTTC CASSRGKRETQYF TRBJ2-5 - - 13 TRBV28
TGTGCCAGCAGACTAGCGGGAGTTGTTGAGCAGTTCTTC CASRLAGVVEQFF TRBJ2-1 - TRBD2 13 TRBV7-8
TGTGCCAGCAGTTTAGCGGGAGGGGAAGGGGAGACCCAGTACTTC CASSLAGGEGETQYF TRBJ2-5 - TRBD2 15 TRBV6-1
TGTGCCAGCAGCTTGGGGGCGGAGACCCAGTACTTC CASSLGAETQYF TRBJ2-5 - - 12 TRBV5-6
TGTGCCAGCAGTGAAGGAGCAGGGGACGAGACCCAGTACTTC CASSEGAGDETQYF TRBJ2-5 - - 14 TRBV6-1
TGTGCCAGCGGGCCGGGACTGCTCTCCTACGAGCAGTACTTC CASGPGLLSYEQYF TRBJ2-7 few - 14 TRBV2
TGTGCCAGCAGTGGGGGGGGATCCGGGGAGCTGTTTTTT CASSGGGSGELFF TRBJ2-2 - TRBD2 13 TRBV27
TGCGCCAGCAGCTTGGGAGGAGTCTACAATGAGCAGTTCTTC CASSLGGVYNEQFF TRBJ2-1 - - 14 TRBV5-1
TGTGCCAGCTGGGGTCGGTACCGGGACAAAGAGACCCAGTACTTC CASWGRYRDKETQYF TRBJ2-5 - - 15 TRBV6-6
TGTGCCAGCAGTTGGGAGGTTAACACCGGGGAGCTGTTTTTT CASSWEVNTGELFF TRBJ2-2 few - 14 TRBV6-1
TGTGCCAGCAGCCCGCGCCCAGGGGGCTTAGCTGAAGCTTTCTTT CASSPRPGGLAEAFF TRBJ1-1 - TRBD1 15 TRBV7-9
TGTGCCAGCAGCTTACCTCATGAGCAGTTCTTC CASSLPHEQFF TRBJ2-1 few - 11 TRBV11-2
TGTGCCACCAGCAGAGTAGGGGGGGTCGATCAGCCCCAGCATTTT CATSRVGGVDQPQHF TRBJ1-5 once - 15 TRBV15
TGCAGTGCCAGATTTCGGGAGACCCAGTACTTC CSARFRETQYF TRBJ2-5 - - 11 TRBV20-1
TGTGCCAGCAGCGGAGGACTAGCGGGAGCCACCGGGGAGCTGTTTTTT CASSGGLAGATGELFF TRBJ2-2 few TRBD2 16 TRBV7-9
TGTGCCAGCAGTTCTAGGACTAGTCCGAGGGATACGCAGTATTTT CASSSRTSPRDTQYF TRBJ2-3 - TRBD2 15 TRBV13
TGTGCCAGTAGTATTAACGGCGGGGGTATAGAGACCCAGTACTTC CASSINGGGIETQYF TRBJ2-5 - TRBD2 15 TRBV19
TGTGCCAGCAGTGAATGGGCGGGCCAGACAGATACGCAGTATTTT CASSEWAGQTDTQYF TRBJ2-3 few - 15 TRBV25-1
TGTGCCAGCAGTAGCCCTAGCGGGGGCCGGTACCAAGAGACCCAGTACTTC CASSSPSGGRYQETQYF TRBJ2-5 - TRBD2 17 TRBV9
TGTGCCAGCAGTGAAGTCCCCCCGGTTAGGGGCGAAACTGAAGCTTTCTTT CASSEVPPVRGETEAFF TRBJ1-1 - - 17 TRBV2
TGTGCCAGTAATCAACCGGGACAGGCTAATTCACCCCTCCACTTT CASNQPGQANSPLHF TRBJ1-6 few TRBD1 15 TRBV19
TGTGCCAGCTCACCACCTCAGCGGTGGTACAATGAGCAGTTCTTC CASSPPQRWYNEQFF TRBJ2-1 - - 15 TRBV18
TGTGCCAGCAGCTCTTCGACTAGCGGGCTCCCCACAGATACGCAGTATTTT CASSSSTSGLPTDTQYF TRBJ2-3 - TRBD2 17 TRBV5-4
TGCGCCAGCAGTCTGTCCTCGGGAATCCACGAGCAGTACTTC CASSLSSGIHEQYF TRBJ2-7 many - 14 TRBV23-1
TGTGCCAGCACGCGGGGCGGAGTCACTGAAGCTTTCTTT CASTRGGVTEAFF TRBJ1-1 - - 13 TRBV5-4
TGCGCCAGCAGCCTCGTAGGAGTCGGCGAGCAGTACTTC CASSLVGVGEQYF TRBJ2-7 few - 13 TRBV5-1
TGCGCCAGCAGCCGACTAGCGGGGGTATACTACAATGAGCAGTTCTTC CASSRLAGVYYNEQFF TRBJ2-1 - TRBD2 16 TRBV4-1
TGTGCCAGCAGCCCCCATGCTGCGGATACGCAGTATTTT CASSPHAADTQYF TRBJ2-3 - - 13 TRBV7-2
TGTGCCAGCACTCCCGACAGGGCTTATAGCAATCAGCCCCAGCATTTT CASTPDRAYSNQPQHF TRBJ1-5 few TRBD1 16 TRBV28
TGCGCCAGCGTGGCCGGAACAGGGGGCCACGAGCAGTACTTC CASVAGTGGHEQYF TRBJ2-7 - TRBD1 14 TRBV5-1